This T cell receptor (beta chain) was captured by sequencing in a study of cytomegalovirus exposure and HLA in healthy donors. Trimming took off 2 bases at V and 3 bases at J, with 7 bases between the two ends. CDR3 length: 13 residues. Germline CDR1 and CDR2: GTSNPN and SVGIG (reference sequence). TCRdb's table, derived via immunoSEQ multiplex PCR, lists solely in-frame clones and lacks some. The repertoire has tens of thousands of clones, roughly 94% of them found once; the top ten carry under 3%. The donors were in the roughly 130-subject validation cohort, distinct from the roughly 720-subject first cohort.

The sequence derives from a man aged 18 to 35 in good health and CMV-seronegative. V is TRBV30 and J is TRBJ1-4; D is ambiguous. The material sequenced was PBMCs. The CDR3 spells CAWSSQANEKLFF. The CDR3 nucleotides are TGTGCCTGGAGTAGTCAGGCTAATGAAAAACTGTTTTTT.